The clone carrying this TCR beta chain showed up just a few times. Unmatched junction bases numbered 7, after V lost 7 bases and J lost 4 bases. The CDR3 covers 16 residues. CDR1 SGDLS and CDR2 YYNGEE come from the germline V gene. The sample belongs to a study of molecular identifiers for immune sequencing clone quantification. A single record per CDR3 protein comes from TCRdb applying MiXCR to the PCR reads. Counted here are a few hundred thousand distinct CDR3 sequences, roughly 26% occurring once; the ten biggest clones make up roughly 0.77%. This sequence was found in a human donor in good health. Some libraries in this study had Jurkat cell RNA spiked in. The V gene is TRBV9, the J gene TRBJ2-3, with 15 nucleotides matching TRBD2. The sequenced sample consisted of naive CD8+ T cells from blood, with Jurkat cell RNA spiked in. Subset indicated: FACS-sorted CD8+CD4-CCR7+CD45RA+ naive T cells. This CDR3 is CASEGLAGGPSDTQYF. CDR3 nucleotides: TGTGCCAGCGAAGGACTAGCGGGAGGGCCGTCAGATACGCAGTATTTT.